Listed below are T cell receptor beta chains from one sample, sequenced in a study of blood T cell repertoires in COVID-19. Method: immunoSEQ multiplex PCR; TCRdb's copy keeps in-frame clones and lacks some. The sample consists of 160,000 or so clones, roughly 80% of them appearing once. Sequenced: peripheral blood. All receptors come from a human donor in a cohort sampled during active COVID-19. CDR3s include the opening cysteine and the closing phenylalanine or tryptophan. The D gene is left open where the match is weak. Where a row states a size, it is once, few, many or the class of an expanded clone; other rows omit it.

D gene,V gene,J gene,clone size,CDR3 protein,CDR3 DNA
TRBD2,TRBV7-9,TRBJ2-4,NA,CASSLEGGRAKNIQYF,TGTGCCAGCAGCTTAGAAGGCGGGAGGGCCAAAAACATTCAGTACTTC
NA,TRBV5-6,TRBJ1-6,few,CASSFSDRRFLHF,TGTGCCAGCAGCTTTTCCGACCGCAGGTTCCTCCACTTT
TRBD2,TRBV24-1,TRBJ2-1,NA,CATSAGTSGYNEQFF,TGTGCCACCAGTGCGGGGACTAGCGGTTACAATGAGCAGTTCTTC
NA,TRBV6-6,TRBJ1-2,NA,CASSPGGHYGYTF,TGTGCCAGCAGTCCCGGGGGGCACTATGGCTACACCTTC
NA,TRBV5-4,TRBJ1-6,NA,CASSFGGEWVSPLHF,TGTGCCAGCAGCTTCGGCGGCGAATGGGTTTCACCCCTCCACTTT
TRBD1,TRBV27,TRBJ1-3,NA,CASSKGTGFSGNTIYF,TGTGCCAGCAGTAAGGGGACAGGTTTCTCTGGAAACACCATATATTTT
NA,TRBV9,TRBJ2-5,NA,CASSTTVNPQETQYF,TGTGCCAGCAGCACGACAGTTAACCCCCAAGAGACCCAGTACTTC
NA,TRBV7-2,TRBJ2-5,NA,CASSTYQETQYF,TGTGCCAGCAGCACATACCAAGAGACCCAGTACTTC
TRBD1,TRBV11-3,TRBJ2-3,NA,CASSPRTGQDTQYF,TGTGCCAGCAGCCCTCGGACAGGGCAAGATACGCAGTATTTT
NA,TRBV19,TRBJ2-7,NA,CASSRAGPYEQYF,TGTGCCAGTAGTCGAGCGGGCCCCTACGAGCAGTACTTC
NA,TRBV28,TRBJ1-1,NA,CASSTRGPEAFF,TGTGCCAGCAGTACCCGCGGCCCTGAAGCTTTCTTT
TRBD1,TRBV12-3/TRBV12-4,TRBJ1-1,once,CASSRQGTEAFF,TGTGCCAGCAGTCGACAGGGGACTGAAGCTTTCTTT
TRBD1,TRBV5-4,TRBJ1-5,NA,CASSRQGSNQPQHF,TGTGCCAGCAGCCGACAGGGGAGCAATCAGCCCCAGCATTTT
NA,TRBV4-2,TRBJ2-3,NA,CASSQEGQRTDTQYF,TGTGCCAGCAGCCAAGAAGGACAGAGAACAGATACGCAGTATTTT
TRBD1,TRBV24-1,TRBJ2-7,NA,CATRDRGSSEQYF,TGTGCCACCAGGGACAGGGGATCTTCTGAGCAGTACTTC
NA,TRBV11-2,TRBJ2-2,NA,CASSQGPGYTGELFF,TGTGCCAGCAGCCAAGGACCAGGGTACACCGGGGAGCTGTTTTTT
TRBD1,TRBV7-9,TRBJ2-5,once,CASSRDRAQETQYF,TGTGCCAGCAGCCGCGACAGGGCCCAAGAGACCCAGTACTTC
NA,TRBV7-8,TRBJ1-2,NA,CASSLGAQANYGYTF,TGTGCCAGCAGCTTAGGTGCTCAGGCGAACTATGGCTACACCTTC
TRBD1,TRBV7-3,TRBJ2-2,few,CASNAGQGNGELFF,TGTGCCAGCAACGCGGGACAGGGGAACGGGGAGCTGTTTTTT
NA,TRBV3-1/TRBV3-2,TRBJ1-5,NA,CASSQVGGNQPQHF,TGTGCCAGCAGCCAAGTAGGGGGCAATCAGCCCCAGCATTTT
NA,TRBV12-1,TRBJ2-7,NA,CASSPDWGQGYEQYF,TGTGCCAGCAGCCCGGATTGGGGACAGGGCTACGAGCAGTACTTC
TRBD2,TRBV28,TRBJ2-2,NA,CASSPPSGRITAGELFF,TGTGCCAGCAGCCCCCCTAGCGGGAGAATCACGGCCGGGGAGCTGTTTTTT
NA,TRBV9,TRBJ1-3,few,CASSVVGGSGNTIYF,TGTGCCAGCAGCGTAGTCGGGGGCTCTGGAAACACCATATATTTT
TRBD1,TRBV7-9,TRBJ2-7,NA,CASSLSQGVDSYEQYF,TGTGCCAGCAGCTTATCACAGGGGGTTGACTCCTACGAGCAGTACTTC
TRBD1,TRBV5-1,TRBJ1-2,once,CASSVTGGDYGYTF,TGCGCCAGCAGCGTGACAGGGGGCGACTATGGCTACACCTTC
TRBD1,TRBV5-8,TRBJ1-2,NA,CASSSDRGYYGYTF,TGTGCCAGCAGCTCGGACAGGGGATACTATGGCTACACCTTC
TRBD1,TRBV9,TRBJ1-4,NA,CASSPTGDEKLFF,TGTGCCAGCAGCCCAACAGGGGATGAAAAACTGTTTTTT
NA,TRBV25-1,TRBJ2-7,NA,CASSDFAAGESYEQYF,TGTGCCAGCAGTGACTTCGCGGCAGGGGAATCCTACGAGCAGTACTTC
TRBD1,TRBV18,TRBJ2-5,NA,CASSPRLVQGRTGETQYF,TGTGCCAGCTCACCTCGTCTGGTACAGGGGAGAACCGGGGAGACCCAGTACTTC
TRBD1,TRBV28,TRBJ2-1,NA,CASSFRDRGLNEQFF,TGTGCCAGCAGTTTCCGGGACAGGGGTCTCAATGAGCAGTTCTTC
NA,TRBV18,TRBJ1-5,NA,CASSGGSNQPQHF,TGTGCCAGCTCCGGGGGAAGCAATCAGCCCCAGCATTTT
TRBD1,TRBV11-3,TRBJ1-2,NA,CASSLIGRQGRYTF,TGTGCCAGCAGCTTAATAGGCCGACAGGGAAGATACACCTTC
NA,TRBV19,TRBJ2-7,few,CASSRSGNFYEQYF,TGTGCCAGTAGTAGGTCAGGCAATTTCTACGAGCAGTACTTC
TRBD2,TRBV19,TRBJ2-5,NA,CASSIDSGRETQYF,TGTGCCAGTAGTATAGATAGCGGGAGAGAGACCCAGTACTTC
TRBD1,TRBV6-2/TRBV6-3,TRBJ1-1,once,CASSRTGTGSTEAFF,TGTGCCAGCAGCCGAACCGGGACAGGATCCACTGAAGCTTTCTTT
NA,TRBV10-3,TRBJ2-5,NA,CAISERGAQETQYF,TGTGCCATCAGTGAGCGGGGGGCTCAGGAGACCCAGTACTTC
TRBD1,TRBV4-2,TRBJ2-7,NA,CASSQDRQGYEQYF,TGTGCCAGCAGCCAAGACAGACAGGGATACGAGCAGTACTTC